These 31 T cell receptor beta chains originate from one sample sequenced in a study of cytomegalovirus exposure and HLA in healthy donors. Primers for the PCR totalled 60 Vbeta and 13 Jbeta. Only in-frame clones appear in the TCRdb table, and some are missing; sequencing was by immunoSEQ multiplex PCR. The sample shows 130,000 to 150,000 clones, 60% to 85% of them seen only once. Material: PBMCs. These receptors came from a man in his late teens or twenties in good health and CMV-seronegative.

This chain joins TRBV6-4 and TRBJ2-7, with TRBD1 identical over 8 bases. CDR3 length equals 15 residues. The V and J ends lost 9 bases and 0 bases, in that order; junction bases with no gene match: 10. Germline V gene sequence: CDR1 MRHNA, CDR2 SNTAGT. CDR3 protein: CAREIGQGLSYEQYF. The CDR3, as DNA: TGTGCCAGAGAAATAGGACAGGGCCTCTCCTACGAGCAGTACTTC.

This rearrangement joins TRBV2 to TRBJ2-2; 12 nucleotides align to TRBD1. CDR1 and CDR2 (germline): SNHLY, FYNNEI. The CDR3 covers 15 residues. V gave up 4 bases and J gave up 6 bases; unmatched junction bases: 3. In nucleotides, the CDR3 is TGTGCCAGCAGTGGGGACAGGGGGCTCCCCGGGGAGCTGTTTTTT. Protein product: CASSGDRGLPGELFF.

This clone was recorded a few times. The chain recombines TRBV18 with TRBJ1-4, with D unclear. Trimming removed 4 bases from V and 4 bases from J, with 13 bases in between. Germline V gene data show CDR1 as KGHSH and CDR2 as LQKENI. The CDR3 has 15 amino acids. CDR3 sequence: CASSRSGIVNEKLFF. CDR3 coding DNA: TGTGCCAGCTCACGATCCGGGATCGTTAATGAAAAACTGTTTTTT.

The rearrangement uses TRBV21-1 and TRBJ2-7; TRBD1 reflects the table's D call only, with no check against the DNA. TRBV21-1 is termed a pseudogene. The CDR3 totals 13 residues. The CDR3 sequence is CASPRDRDYEQYF. The CDR3 region has the DNA TGTGCCAGCCCCCGGGACAGGGACTACGAGCAGTACTTC.

The V gene is TRBV28, the J gene TRBJ2-7, with TRBD2 matching over 11 bases. The CDR3 is made up of 18 amino acids. In germline, CDR1 is MDHEN, CDR2 SYDVKM. Losses at the gene ends were 5 bases for V and 6 bases for J; bases not matched to a gene: 18. The CDR3 region has the DNA TGTGCCAGCAGTACCCACGAACTAGCGGGAGAACGGCCGTCCGAGCAGTACTTC. It encodes CASSTHELAGERPSEQYF. Filled out from reference TRBV28 and TRBJ2-7, the complete variable domain reads DVKVTQSSRYLVKRTGEKVFLECVQDMDHENMFWYRQDPGLGLRLIYFSYDVKMKEKGDIPEGYSVSREKKERFSLILESASTNQTSMYLCASSTHELAGERPSEQYFGPGTRLTVT.

J is TRBJ2-2 and V is TRBV6-5, with D possibly TRBD2 on 5 matching bases. Trimming shortened V by 6 bases and J by 4 bases, and 9 bases separated the two germline ends. The CDR3 length is 13 residues. Germline V gene sequence: CDR1 MNHEY, CDR2 SVGAGI. The DNA of the CDR3 is TGTGCCAGCAGGGACCGGGGCACCGGGGAGCTGTTTTTT. It codes for CASRDRGTGELFF.

V gene TRBV6-1 combines with J gene TRBJ2-5, with D possibly matching TRBD2 (6 bases). The CDR3 sequence is 13 residues long. The germline gives CDR1 MNHNS, CDR2 SASEGT. V was clipped by 11 bases and J by 4 bases, with 17 bases between them. CDR3 in amino acids: CAVLARLLETQYF. CDR3 nucleotides: TGTGCCGTCCTAGCGAGACTCTTAGAGACCCAGTACTTC.

The CDR3 protein is CASSRALNEKLFF. For the CDR3, the DNA is TGTGCCAGCAGCAGGGCCCTTAATGAAAAACTGTTTTTT. The chain carries TRBV6-5 and TRBJ1-4; possibly TRBD1 for D (5 bases). The CDR3 length is 13 residues. V was trimmed by 6 bases and J by 4 bases, leaving 9 bases between them. Per germline, CDR1 MNHEY and CDR2 SVGAGI.

The chain couples TRBV4-2 to TRBJ2-5; 7 nucleotides agree with TRBD2. The V segment lost 1 base and the J segment 4 bases; nucleotides outside the gene matches: 0. The CDR3 is made up of 13 amino acids. Germline V CDR1 and CDR2: LGHNA, YNFKEQ. Written as DNA, the CDR3 is TGTGCCAGCAGCCAAGTAGCGGGAGAGACCCAGTACTTC. It codes for CASSQVAGETQYF.

V and J are TRBV9 and TRBJ2-1, with 11 bases identical to TRBD2. The V gene end was trimmed by 3 bases and the J gene end by 0 bases; junction bases not matched to a gene: 5. This CDR3 is built from 17 residues. Germline V gene sequence: CDR1 SGDLS, CDR2 YYNGEE. The chain's CDR3 is CASSAGTSGASYNEQFF. For the CDR3, the DNA is TGTGCCAGCAGCGCCGGGACTAGCGGAGCCTCCTACAATGAGCAGTTCTTC.

This clone has just a few counts. The V and J genes are TRBV5-1 and TRBJ2-1, with D possibly TRBD1 on 6 matching bases. Germline V gene lookup returns CDR1 SGHRS and CDR2 YFSETQ. This CDR3 has 15 residues. Trimming took off 0 bases at V and 0 bases at J, with 7 bases between the two ends. In nucleotides, the CDR3 is TGCGCCAGCAGCTTGGAACAGGGCTCCTACAATGAGCAGTTCTTC. Protein: CASSLEQGSYNEQFF. The whole variable domain, remainder taken from reference TRBV5-1 and TRBJ2-1, is KAGVTQTPRYLIKTRGQQVTLSCSPISGHRSVSWYQQTPGQGLQFLFEYFSETQRNKGNFPGRFSGRQFSNSRSEMNVSTLELGDSALYLCASSLEQGSYNEQFFGPGTRLTVL.

The chain couples TRBV5-1 to TRBJ2-7, with a possible D match to TRBD1 (5 bases). Germline values: CDR1 SGHRS, CDR2 YFSETQ. V lost 0 bases and J lost 3, with 7 bases in between. CDR3 size: 13 residues. CDR3 coding DNA: TGCGCCAGCAGCTTGGTAGGGGTCTACGAGCAGTACTTC. Encoded protein: CASSLVGVYEQYF.

This clone appeared a single time. The V call is TRBV5-1, the J call TRBJ2-3, with D perhaps TRBD2 (5 bases). The CDR3 totals 14 residues. From germline, CDR1 is SGHRS and CDR2 YFSETQ. Between the trimmed V and J ends, which lost 3 bases and 6 bases, there was a span of 14 bases. The CDR3 DNA follows: TGCGCCAGCAGCTCGGAGGCAGGTCTCGATACGCAGTATTTT. Its protein is CASSSEAGLDTQYF.

This clone has a handful of counts. The gene calls are TRBV19 and TRBJ2-6; tentatively, D is TRBD2 (6 bases). The V and J ends lost 2 bases and 0 bases respectively, with 17 bases between them. The CDR3 runs to 19 residues. CDR1 is LNHDA and CDR2 is SQIVND in the germline V gene (reference sequence). The CDR3 DNA reads as TGTGCCAGTAGTATAAGTCCAGGGAAGGGACTCTCTGGGGCCAACGTCCTGACTTTC. This gives the protein CASSISPGKGLSGANVLTF.

This chain joins TRBV19 and TRBJ2-5, with D possibly matching TRBD1 (6 bases). From germline, CDR1 is LNHDA and CDR2 SQIVND (reference sequence). The CDR3 sequence is 11 residues long. Between the trimmed V and J ends, which lost 8 bases and 5 bases, there was a span of 9 bases. Here the CDR3 reads CASLQGETQYF. The CDR3 DNA follows: TGTGCCAGTCTTCAGGGGGAGACCCAGTACTTC.

This chain connects TRBV2 to TRBJ2-7, with TRBD1 matching over 7 bases. Looked up from germline, CDR1 is SNHLY and CDR2 is FYNNEI. This CDR3 has 13 amino acids. V lost 2 bases to trimming and J lost 2 bases; unmatched junction nucleotides: 0. CDR3: CASSEQGAYEQYF. For the CDR3, the DNA is TGTGCCAGCAGTGAACAGGGGGCCTACGAGCAGTACTTC.

The chain couples TRBV30 to TRBJ1-5, with a weak D call TRBD1 (5 bases). Germline values: CDR1 GTSNPN, CDR2 SVGIG (reference sequence). V was pared by 0 bases and J by 7 bases, with 16 bases between. The CDR3 runs to 15 residues. The CDR3 spells CAWSVGVSQIQPQHF. CDR3 in DNA: TGTGCCTGGAGTGTAGGGGTATCGCAGATCCAGCCCCAGCATTTT.

This clone came up a few times. The CDR3: CASSIIGTAQETQYF. The CDR3 DNA sequence: TGTGCCAGTAGTATTATCGGGACAGCCCAAGAGACCCAGTACTTC. V is TRBV19 and J is TRBJ2-5; 7 bases are a match to TRBD1. V lost 3 bases and J lost 1; bases outside the gene matches: 5. Germline loops: CDR1 LNHDA, CDR2 SQIVND (reference sequence). The CDR3 is 15 amino acids. The variable domain in full, with the rest retrieved from reference TRBV19 and TRBJ2-5, is DGGITQSPKYLFRKEGQNVTLSCEQNLNHDAMYWYRQDPGQGLRLIYYSQIVNDFQKGDIAEGYSVSREKKESFPLTVTSAQKNPTAFYLCASSIIGTAQETQYFGPGTRLLVL.

This clone was observed once. This chain uses TRBV5-4 with TRBJ2-1, with 10 positions matching TRBD2. CDR1 is SGHNT and CDR2 is YYREEE in the germline V gene (reference sequence). The CDR3 sequence is 15 residues long. The ends lost 4 bases at V and 4 bases at J; junction bases unmatched: 5. The DNA for the CDR3 is TGTGCCAGCAGCCCTAGCGGGGGTCATTACAATGAGCAGTTCTTC. Encoded protein: CASSPSGGHYNEQFF.

The V gene is TRBV28, the J gene TRBJ2-5, with 8 bases aligning to TRBD1. The germline V gene encodes CDR1 MDHEN and CDR2 SYDVKM. Trimming took 3 bases from V and 1 from J; bases not matched to a gene: 7. The CDR3 runs to 16 residues. CDR3 residues: CASSFTGTGVQETQYF. In nucleotides, the CDR3 is TGTGCCAGCAGTTTCACGGGGACAGGAGTCCAAGAGACCCAGTACTTC. Full variable domain (rest looked up from reference TRBV28 and TRBJ2-5): DVKVTQSSRYLVKRTGEKVFLECVQDMDHENMFWYRQDPGLGLRLIYFSYDVKMKEKGDIPEGYSVSREKKERFSLILESASTNQTSMYLCASSFTGTGVQETQYFGPGTRLLVL.

With respect to this clone: Other DNA sequences from this sample encode an identical CDR3 as well. The J gene is TRBJ1-1, the V gene TRBV7-9, with TRBD1 matching 7 bases. Germline trimming cut 1 base from V and 7 bases from J; bases unmatched to any gene: 3. Germline V gene sequence: CDR1 SEHNR, CDR2 FQNEAQ (reference sequence). There are 13 residues in the CDR3. The CDR3 DNA is TGTGCCAGCAGCTTAGGACAGGGTGGTGAAGCTTTCTTT. Translated, it gives CASSLGQGGEAFF. The whole variable domain, remainder taken from reference TRBV7-9 and TRBJ1-1, is DTGVSQNPRHKITKRGQNVTFRCDPISEHNRLYWYRQTLGQGPEFLTYFQNEAQLEKSRLLSDRFSAERPKGSFSTLEIQRTEQGDSAMYLCASSLGQGGEAFFGQGTRLTVV.

The chain is built from TRBV11-2 and TRBJ2-1; 7 nucleotides match TRBD2. Trimming removed 5 bases from V and 0 bases from J; junction bases left unmatched: 7. The CDR3 loop spans 16 amino acids. Germline V gene sequence: CDR1 SGHAT, CDR2 FQNNGV. CDR3 amino acids: CASSGRGGSSYNEQFF. In DNA form, the CDR3 reads TGTGCCAGCAGCGGACGCGGGGGTAGCTCCTACAATGAGCAGTTCTTC.

The chain is built from TRBV4-2 and TRBJ1-2; tentative D call: TRBD1 (5 bases). V was shortened by 0 bases and J by 7 bases, with 18 bases between the two germline ends. CDR3 length: 16 residues. The V gene's germline CDR1 is LGHNA and CDR2 YNFKEQ. The CDR3 loop reads CASSQDGWGVRSGYTF. The CDR3 nucleotides are TGTGCCAGCAGCCAAGATGGGTGGGGGGTCCGTTCTGGCTACACCTTC.

This clone showed up just a few times. The chain combines TRBV6-5 with TRBJ2-7; D may be TRBD2 (6 bases). Trimming shortened V by 0 bases and J by 0 bases, and 9 bases separated the two germline ends. Germline CDR1 reads MNHEY; CDR2 reads SVGAGI. CDR3 size: 15 residues. This CDR3 is CASSYSAGSSYEQYF. CDR3 bases: TGTGCCAGCAGTTACTCAGCGGGCAGCTCCTACGAGCAGTACTTC.

The chain employs TRBV28 and TRBJ1-4; 12 bases are shared with TRBD1. The germline V gene encodes CDR1 MDHEN and CDR2 SYDVKM. J gave up 8 bases and V 1 base, and 5 bases lay outside the gene matches. The CDR3 contains 16 residues. CDR3: CASSLLGTGGIEKLFF. The CDR3 region has the DNA TGTGCCAGCAGTTTATTGGGGACAGGGGGCATCGAAAAACTGTTTTTT.

The V gene is TRBV27, the J gene TRBJ1-5; TRBD1 is a possible D gene (6 bases). V lost 5 bases and J 3 bases, leaving 14 bases between the germline ends. CDR3 length: 15 amino acids. Germline V gene data show CDR1 as MNHEY and CDR2 as SMNVEV (reference sequence). DNA for the CDR3: TGTGCCAGCAGTCCCGACAGGAAAGTCAATCAGCCCCAGCATTTT. Translation: CASSPDRKVNQPQHF.

The chain is built from TRBV7-9 and TRBJ2-3; no clear D. The V and J ends lost 4 bases and 0 bases respectively, with 5 bases between them. Germline values: CDR1 SEHNR, CDR2 FQNEAQ (reference sequence). There are 13 residues in the CDR3. CDR3 region: CASSSTSTDTQYF. The CDR3 nucleotides are TGTGCCAGCAGCTCAACTAGCACAGATACGCAGTATTTT.

This clone was picked up one time. The chain joins TRBV6-6 to TRBJ2-5; the match to TRBD2 covers 12 bases. V lost 5 bases and J lost 4; bases outside the gene matches: 8. The CDR3 runs to 16 residues. Germline-derived CDR1 and CDR2 are MNHNY and SVGAGI (reference sequence). The CDR3 protein is CASSPKKGLAGETQYF. CDR3 DNA sequence: TGTGCCAGCAGTCCAAAAAAGGGACTAGCGGGAGAGACCCAGTACTTC.

This clone was observed a single time. V usage is TRBV7-9 and J usage is TRBJ2-5, with D unclear. This CDR3 contains 13 residues. Germline loops: CDR1 SEHNR, CDR2 FQNEAQ (reference sequence). Trimming stripped 3 bases from V and 2 bases from J, with 7 bases between. Here the CDR3 reads CASSFFRQETQYF. The CDR3 DNA reads TGTGCCAGCAGCTTTTTTCGGCAAGAGACCCAGTACTTC. Using reference TRBV7-9 and TRBJ2-5 for the parts outside the CDR3, the full variable domain is DTGVSQNPRHKITKRGQNVTFRCDPISEHNRLYWYRQTLGQGPEFLTYFQNEAQLEKSRLLSDRFSAERPKGSFSTLEIQRTEQGDSAMYLCASSFFRQETQYFGPGTRLLVL.

The V gene is TRBV13, the J gene TRBJ2-7; 9 nucleotides agree with TRBD1. The germline gives CDR1 PRHDT, CDR2 FYEKMQ (reference sequence). The length of the CDR3 is 16 residues. The trim removed 5 bases at V and 5 bases at J, leaving 13 bases unmatched. CDR3 sequence reads: CASSHPPHRGRNEQYF. The CDR3 region has the DNA TGTGCCAGCAGCCATCCCCCCCACAGGGGGCGGAACGAGCAGTACTTC.

This clone was observed once. V is TRBV28 and J is TRBJ2-7, with D maybe TRBD2 (5 bases). CDR1 is MDHEN, CDR2 SYDVKM, per germline. With 6 bases removed from V and 2 bases from J, the gap between germline ends came to 11 bases. This CDR3 is built from 13 residues. The CDR3 bases are TGTGCCAGCAGCCCGAGGGTAGCCTACGAGCAGTACTTC. Its translation: CASSPRVAYEQYF. The full variable domain, completed using reference TRBV28 and TRBJ2-7, is DVKVTQSSRYLVKRTGEKVFLECVQDMDHENMFWYRQDPGLGLRLIYFSYDVKMKEKGDIPEGYSVSREKKERFSLILESASTNQTSMYLCASSPRVAYEQYFGPGTRLTVT.